One and the same sample provided the 32 T cell receptor beta chains below, sequenced in a study of regulatory T cells in long-lasting Graves disease. Time point meaning: newly diagnosed GD, antithyroid drugs for less than 3 months. Following extraction of RNA from PBMCs, that RNA was used to make the TCR library. Construction of TCR beta libraries relied on iRepertoire HTBI primers and on Arm-PCR targeting CDR3 regions. MiXCR was run by TCRdb on the multiplex PCR reads, yielding one entry per CDR3 protein. The data hold 400,000 to 550,000 distinct CDR3 sequences, with under 15% observed a single time. The same sample was also studied in work on T cells in Graves' hyperthyroidism and ophthalmopathy.

Sequenced here: peripheral blood mononuclear cells (PBMCs), sampled at new diagnosis, from a patient treated with antithyroid drugs. These receptors originate from a woman aged 25 to 39 with Graves disease.

In its sample, this clonotype was seen many times. This sequence joins TRBV7-9 and TRBJ1-1; D gene ambiguous. This CDR3 region has 14 residues. Per germline, CDR1 SEHNR and CDR2 FQNEAQ (reference sequence). V lost 5 bases and J lost 6, with 16 bases in between. The CDR3 DNA is TGTGCCAGCAGCCCATTCTCGCAGGTCCCTGAAGCTTTCTTT. Its translation: CASSPFSQVPEAFF.

Many counts were recorded for this clonotype. This rearrangement joins TRBV20-1 to TRBJ1-5; D call uncertain. Germline V gene sequence: CDR1 DFQATT, CDR2 SNEGSKA (reference sequence). This CDR3 comprises 13 residues. Trimming cost V 5 bases and J 4 bases, with 12 bases left between them. CDR3 sequence reads: CSAPQVGNQPQHF. DNA of the CDR3: TGCAGTGCTCCCCAGGTGGGGAATCAGCCCCAGCATTTT.

Ten or more counts support this clonotype. The V and J genes are TRBV11-2 and TRBJ1-1, with 9 bases matching TRBD1. This CDR3 is 16 amino acids long. Looked up from germline, CDR1 is SGHAT and CDR2 is FQNNGV. Germline trimming cut 2 bases from V and 1 base from J; bases unmatched to any gene: 5. This CDR3 is CASSLNTGGQNTEAFF. For the CDR3, the DNA is TGTGCCAGCAGCTTAAACACAGGGGGCCAGAACACTGAAGCTTTCTTT.

V usage is TRBV4-1 and J usage is TRBJ2-2; D unresolved. Germline loops: CDR1 MGHRA, CDR2 YSYEKL. There are 16 residues in the CDR3. Trimming pared 3 bases from V and 5 bases from J, leaving 16 bases between. CDR3 sequence: CASSQDPGPSTGELFF. CDR3 DNA sequence: TGCGCCAGCAGCCAGGACCCCGGGCCCTCAACCGGGGAGCTGTTTTTT.

Ten or more counts support this clonotype. This sequence joins TRBV7-9 and TRBJ1-2; 7 nucleotides line up with TRBD1. Trimming at V came to 0 bases and at J to 6 bases, leaving 1 base not matched to a gene. The CDR3 totals 13 residues. The germline CDR1 and CDR2 sequences are SEHNR and FQNEAQ (reference sequence). DNA for the CDR3: TGTGCCAGCAGCTTAGCAGGGGGCGATGGCTACACCTTC. This encodes CASSLAGGDGYTF.

A note on this clonotype: This may be a read error, as it is one base from a much larger clone. The V call is TRBV3-1, the J call TRBJ2-1; 8 positions match TRBD2. The CDR3 consists of 15 residues. The ends lost 1 base at V and 8 bases at J; junction bases unmatched: 7. Germline values: CDR1 LGHDT, CDR2 YNNKEL (reference sequence). The CDR3 DNA reads TGTGCCAGCAGCCAAGGGGAGGGACTAGTCGATGAGCAGTTCTTC. The encoded protein is CASSQGEGLVDEQFF.

The sample holds a few counts of this clonotype. This chain joins TRBV7-2 and TRBJ2-7; 8 positions match TRBD2. Germline values: CDR1 SGHTA, CDR2 FQGNSA. CDR3 length: 16 amino acids. Trimming cost V 4 bases and J 4 bases; bases outside gene matches: 12. The CDR3, as DNA: TGTGCCAGCAGCTGGCTCGGCGGGACTAGGCGTTACGAGCAGTACTTC. Protein: CASSWLGGTRRYEQYF.

This clonotype was seen only once. The CDR3 region is CASRSGVDEQFF. DNA of the CDR3: TGTGCCAGTAGGTCAGGGGTCGATGAGCAGTTCTTC. The chain couples TRBV19 to TRBJ2-1; a weak D match, TRBD1 (6 bases). The CDR3 extends over 12 amino acids. The germline V gene has CDR1 LNHDA and CDR2 SQIVND (reference sequence). Trimming left V 6 bases short and J 8 bases short, with 11 bases between.

This clonotype was counted ten times or more. The chain links TRBV28 to TRBJ2-7; D remains unclear. Germline V lookup: CDR1 MDHEN, CDR2 SYDVKM. V lost 2 bases, J lost 10 bases, and 12 bases lay in between. The CDR3 is 12 residues long. As DNA, the CDR3 is TGTGCCAGCAGTTTAGTGTTTAGGGTCCAGTACTTC. It codes for CASSLVFRVQYF.

This clonotype has at least ten counts. J is TRBJ1-1 and V is TRBV9, with D unresolved. V was pared by 1 base and J by 1 base, with 11 bases between. Germline V gene data show CDR1 as SGDLS and CDR2 as YYNGEE. This CDR3 is built from 15 residues. The CDR3 spells CASSVNPVSNTEAFF. CDR3 DNA sequence: TGTGCCAGCAGCGTAAATCCAGTGTCGAACACTGAAGCTTTCTTT.

The DNA for the CDR3 is TGTGCCAGCAGTGATTTGGGACAGGGGGAAATTAATGAAAAACTGTTTTTT. Residues: CASSDLGQGEINEKLFF. The V call is TRBV2, the J call TRBJ1-4; 11 bases are a match to TRBD1. V gave up 3 bases and J gave up 4 bases; unmatched junction bases: 7. This CDR3 contains 17 residues. The germline gives CDR1 SNHLY, CDR2 FYNNEI.

With respect to this clonotype: A much larger clone is a single base away; this may be a read error. The V gene is TRBV28, the J gene TRBJ2-4, with 12 bases fitting TRBD2. After removal of 6 bases from V and 13 bases from J, the junction contained 31 bases not matched to a gene. There are 21 residues in the CDR3. Germline CDR1 reads MDHEN; CDR2 reads SYDVKM. The CDR3 DNA sequence: TGTGCCAGCAGCCGCCCCCCCGGACTAGCGGGACGTCCCAGCTCCTACAATGAGCAGTACTTC. Translation gives CASSRPPGLAGRPSSYNEQYF.

This clonotype was detected many times. This rearrangement joins TRBV29-1 to TRBJ2-1; TRBD2 matches at 7 bases. There are 17 residues in the CDR3. J was trimmed by 0 bases and V by 6 bases; bases with no gene match: 14. CDR1 SQVTM and CDR2 ANQGSEA come from the germline V gene. CDR3 amino acids: CSVGGASGTSSYNEQFF. The CDR3 region has the DNA TGCAGCGTGGGCGGGGCTAGCGGAACTAGCTCCTACAATGAGCAGTTCTTC.

Many counts were recorded for this clonotype. The V and J genes are TRBV12-3 or TRBV12-4 and TRBJ2-7; D remains unclear. This CDR3 comprises 11 residues. Trimming took 5 bases from V and 7 from J, leaving 9 bases between them. The CDR3 DNA sequence: TGTGCCAGCAGTCTTACACATGAGCAGTACTTC. Encoded protein: CASSLTHEQYF.

This clonotype was observed a few times. One junction end does not reproduce the germline sequence, and a read error may be involved. The rearrangement links TRBV30 to TRBJ1-5, with D unclear. CDR1 GTSNPN and CDR2 SVGIG come from the germline V gene (reference sequence). The CDR3 loop spans 10 amino acids. CDR3 DNA sequence: TGTGCCTGGAGTAGGCAGCTCCAGCATTTT. It specifies CAWSRQLQHF.

This clonotype was seen a few times. DNA of the CDR3: TGCAGCGCGGTTCTACAAAATGAGCAGTTCTTC. It specifies CSAVLQNEQFF. The chain employs TRBV29-1 and TRBJ2-1; D is undetermined. The CDR3 runs 11 residues. From germline, CDR1 is SQVTM and CDR2 ANQGSEA. V was clipped by 7 bases and J by 7 bases, with 11 bases between them.

Many counts were recorded for this clonotype. CDR3 loop: CASVTTQVTNYGYTF. The CDR3 DNA is TGTGCCAGCGTGACCACGCAAGTTACTAACTATGGCTACACCTTC. The rearrangement uses TRBV2 and TRBJ1-2; no clear D. V lost 8 bases to trimming and J lost 0 bases, with 16 bases between them. The CDR3 extends over 15 amino acids. CDR1 SNHLY and CDR2 FYNNEI come from the germline V gene.

This clonotype showed up many times. The chain uses TRBV10-1 and TRBJ2-5; either TRBD1 or TRBD2 may fit D (5 bases each). This CDR3 is 14 amino acids long. Trimming cost V 5 bases and J 4 bases, with 14 bases left between them. Germline V gene lookup returns CDR1 WNHNN and CDR2 SYGVQD (reference sequence). The CDR3 coding sequence is TGCGCCAGCAGTCCACCCGGGGCGGGAGAGACCCAGTACTTC. Amino acid sequence: CASSPPGAGETQYF.

The chain carries TRBV2 and TRBJ2-7; 8 positions match TRBD1. The CDR3 runs 13 residues. Germline assignment: CDR1 SNHLY and CDR2 FYNNEI. The V and J ends lost 6 bases and 6 bases, in that order; junction bases with no gene match: 7. The CDR3 DNA follows: TGTGCCAGCAGCCCGGACAGGGTGGGCGAGCAGTACTTC. Amino acids: CASSPDRVGEQYF. Filled out from reference TRBV2 and TRBJ2-7, the complete variable domain reads EPEVTQTPSHQVTQMGQEVILRCVPISNHLYFYWYRQILGQKVEFLVSFYNNEISEKSEIFDDQFSVERPDGSNFTLKIRSTKLEDSAMYFCASSPDRVGEQYFGPGTRLTVT.

This clonotype appeared many times. This chain links TRBV12-3 or TRBV12-4 with TRBJ1-2; no clear D. This CDR3 is built from 13 residues. Trimming stripped 2 bases from V and 3 bases from J, with 7 bases between. The CDR3 DNA is TGTGCCAGCAGTTTATGGGTGGACTATGGCTACACCTTC. Translation gives CASSLWVDYGYTF.

This clonotype was found many times. The genes are TRBV12-3 or TRBV12-4 and TRBJ1-2, with D possibly TRBD1 on 5 matching bases. There are 12 residues in the CDR3. The germline V and J ends were trimmed by 4 bases and 4 bases, with 7 bases remaining between them. The CDR3: CASSSQGYGYTF. The CDR3 nucleotides read TGTGCCAGCAGTTCTCAGGGCTATGGCTACACCTTC.

This clonotype showed up many times. This chain links TRBV28 with TRBJ2-3; TRBD2 is a possible D gene (6 bases). This CDR3 has 11 amino acids. Germline V CDR1 and CDR2: MDHEN, SYDVKM. V was shortened by 10 bases and J by 3 bases, with 8 bases between the two germline ends. The CDR3 loop is CAKAGTDTQYF. The CDR3 DNA sequence: TGTGCCAAGGCGGGGACAGATACGCAGTATTTT.

The chain recombines TRBV20-1 with TRBJ1-3; D is possibly TRBD1 (6 bases). The CDR3 totals 14 residues. Germline V gene sequence: CDR1 DFQATT, CDR2 SNEGSKA (reference sequence). V was clipped by 0 bases and J by 2 bases, with 8 bases between them. The CDR3 protein is CSARDRGAGNTIYF. For the CDR3, the DNA is TGCAGTGCTAGAGACAGGGGAGCTGGAAACACCATATATTTT.

This clonotype was picked up many times. The chain combines TRBV18 with TRBJ1-1; D uncertain. The CDR3 totals 15 residues. Per germline, CDR1 KGHSH and CDR2 LQKENI. Trimming stripped 3 bases from V and 5 bases from J, with 16 bases between. The CDR3 coding sequence is TGTGCCAGCTCACCCCAGGTGCCTCGGAGGACTGAAGCTTTCTTT. It specifies CASSPQVPRRTEAFF. Looking up the rest from reference TRBV18 and TRBJ1-1 gives the full variable domain: NAGVMQNPRHLVRRRGQEARLRCSPMKGHSHVYWYRQLPEEGLKFMVYLQKENIIDESGMPKERFSAEFPKEGPSILRIQQVVRGDSAAYFCASSPQVPRRTEAFFGQGTRLTVV.

J is TRBJ2-3 and V is TRBV7-9, with 11 bases that match TRBD2. The length of the CDR3 is 14 residues. V was pared by 8 bases and J by 3 bases, with 4 bases of the junction left unmatched. Germline V gene data show CDR1 as SEHNR and CDR2 as FQNEAQ (reference sequence). CDR3 sequence (DNA): TGTGCCAGCCTACTAGCGGGAGTAACAGATACGCAGTATTTT. Translated, it gives CASLLAGVTDTQYF. Full variable domain (remainder filled in from reference TRBV7-9 and TRBJ2-3): DTGVSQNPRHKITKRGQNVTFRCDPISEHNRLYWYRQTLGQGPEFLTYFQNEAQLEKSRLLSDRFSAERPKGSFSTLEIQRTEQGDSAMYLCASLLAGVTDTQYFGPGTRLTVL.

This clonotype was counted a few times. J is TRBJ1-4 and V is TRBV18; 12 bases map to TRBD1. The length of the CDR3 is 15 residues. Germline lookup yields CDR1 KGHSH and CDR2 LQKENI. After removal of 3 bases from V and 10 bases from J, the junction contained 6 bases not matched to a gene. CDR3 protein: CASSPGQGAFVKLFF. The CDR3 DNA follows: TGTGCCAGCTCACCGGGACAGGGGGCGTTCGTAAAACTGTTTTTT.

This rearrangement joins TRBV2 to TRBJ2-1, with 14 bases that match TRBD2. The CDR3 loop spans 16 amino acids. Germline CDR1 reads SNHLY; CDR2 reads FYNNEI. J was trimmed by 14 bases and V by 7 bases; bases with no gene match: 16. The CDR3 loop is CASTPRGLAGDGQKFF. The CDR3 DNA reads as TGTGCCAGCACCCCGAGGGGACTAGCGGGAGATGGTCAGAAGTTCTTC.

The sample holds many counts of this clonotype. This sequence joins TRBV27 and TRBJ2-1; TRBD2 matches 10 bases. The V gene end was trimmed by 7 bases and the J gene end by 9 bases; junction bases not matched to a gene: 0. CDR1 is MNHEY, CDR2 SMNVEV, per germline (reference sequence). The CDR3 contains 11 residues. The CDR3 loop is CASIAGGEQFF. In nucleotides, the CDR3 is TGTGCCAGCATAGCGGGAGGTGAGCAGTTCTTC.

The sample holds a few counts of this clonotype. V usage is TRBV10-2 and J usage is TRBJ1-1, with TRBD1 matching over 8 bases. Germline lookup yields CDR1 WSHSY and CDR2 SAAADI. Trimming cost V 10 bases and J 5 bases; bases outside gene matches: 6. The CDR3 sequence is 12 residues long. The CDR3 nucleotides are TGCGCCACAGACAGGGGTGGTACTGAAGCTTTCTTT. It specifies CATDRGGTEAFF.

This clonotype has at least ten counts. The V call is TRBV20-1, the J call TRBJ2-4, with 7 bases fitting TRBD1. The V gene end was trimmed by 6 bases and the J gene end by 5 bases; junction bases not matched to a gene: 7. The CDR3 spans 13 residues. The germline CDR1 and CDR2 sequences are DFQATT and SNEGSKA (reference sequence). CDR3 region: CSAHGTAENIQYF. The DNA of the CDR3 is TGCAGTGCGCATGGGACAGCGGAAAACATTCAGTACTTC.

This clonotype was observed a few times. The chain couples TRBV12-3 or TRBV12-4 to TRBJ2-4; 16 bases line up with TRBD2. The CDR3 spans 18 residues. The V segment lost 7 bases and the J segment 6 bases; nucleotides outside the gene matches: 12. Here the CDR3 DNA reads TGTGCCAGCAACCTTTCCGGGACTAGCGGGAGGGTGGCAAACATTCAGTACTTC. It yields the protein CASNLSGTSGRVANIQYF.

The chain employs TRBV19 and TRBJ1-6, with 9 bases aligning to TRBD1. The CDR3 loop spans 16 amino acids. CDR1 and CDR2 (germline): LNHDA, SQIVND (reference sequence). After removal of 6 bases from V and 6 bases from J, the junction contained 9 bases not matched to a gene. The CDR3: CASSPPGTGINSPLHF. The CDR3, as DNA: TGTGCCAGTAGCCCCCCCGGGACAGGGATTAATTCACCCCTCCACTTT. The whole variable domain, remainder taken from reference TRBV19 and TRBJ1-6, is DGGITQSPKYLFRKEGQNVTLSCEQNLNHDAMYWYRQDPGQGLRLIYYSQIVNDFQKGDIAEGYSVSREKKESFPLTVTSAQKNPTAFYLCASSPPGTGINSPLHFGNGTRLTVT.